Listed here is a single T cell receptor beta chain. Its antigen remains unidentified. These data originate in a study of vaccination and CD4 T cells after COVID-19. Across the study: SARS-CoV-2 positivity in convalescent patients was established by nasal swab PCR; some ten had mild and one severe disease. Overall study results and limits: Relatively few convalescent patients were studied; early post-infection timepoints were not included.

Germline-derived CDR1 and CDR2 are DFQATT and SNEGSKA (reference sequence). CDR3 length: 14 amino acids. V lost 2 bases and J lost 6, with 14 bases in between. Cultured CD4+ T-cell DNA underwent Oncomine TCR Beta short-read sequencing. Genomic DNA was extracted from cultured CD4+ T cells. TCRdb redid the calling of the PCR reads with MiXCR, one entry per CDR3 protein. The profile shows about 3,200 distinct CDR3 sequences, roughly 24% of them singletons. The treatment is: roughly 10-day PBMC culture with coronavirus spike peptide pools or control peptides (ViraFEST assay). Approximately 1.8 million PBMCs were grown per well alongside roughly 9.1 IU/ml IL-2 and 9.5 to 10 ug/ml peptide pools.

The receptor comes from a human donor who had recovered from COVID-19. The chain combines TRBV20-1 with TRBJ2-1; the D is unclear. This sample comprised CD4+ T cells from blood, cultured in vitro, obtained after SARS-CoV-2 vaccination. DNA for the CDR3: TGCAGTGCTAGAAGCCGACCCCCGCTCAATGAGCAGTTCTTC. Protein sequence: CSARSRPPLNEQFF.